These 18 T cell receptor beta chains came from one sample sequenced in a study of blood T cell repertoires in COVID-19. TCRdb's copy holds only in-frame clones and misses some; the assay was immunoSEQ multiplex PCR. This table has about 160,000 clones, more than 75% appearing once. The sample consisted of peripheral blood. The receptors here all came from a man aged 40-55 years with acute or convalescent COVID-19.

As to this clone: One end of the junction varies from germline; a read error may be responsible. The chain is built from TRBV7-7 and TRBJ2-3, with 7 bases fitting TRBD1. CDR3 size: 15 residues. CDR1 and CDR2 (germline): SSHAT, FNYEAQ (reference sequence). CDR3 sequence (DNA): TGTGCTAGCAGCTCGACAGGGCTTAGCACAGATACGCAGTATTTT. It is translated as CASSSTGLSTDTQYF.

The genes are TRBV6-5 and TRBJ1-6; D uncertain. The CDR3 runs to 16 residues. In germline, CDR1 is MNHEY, CDR2 SVGAGI. Trimming left V 0 bases short and J 3 bases short, with 9 bases between. The CDR3 reads CASSYSGVLYNSPLHF. CDR3 DNA: TGTGCCAGCAGTTACTCGGGCGTGCTCTATAATTCACCCCTCCACTTT.

The V call is TRBV3-1 (or the pseudogene TRBV3-2), the J call TRBJ1-5, with D hard to call. This CDR3 has 15 residues. V was trimmed by 0 bases and J by 4 bases, leaving 10 bases between them. Looked up from germline, CDR1 is LGHDT and CDR2 is YNNKEL (reference sequence). The CDR3 nucleotides read TGTGCCAGCAGCCAAGATTGGGCGGGGAATCAGCCCCAGCATTTT. Its translation: CASSQDWAGNQPQHF.

The chain recombines TRBV24-1 with TRBJ2-5; 13 bases line up with TRBD2. Trimming cost V 4 bases and J 5 bases; bases outside gene matches: 9. The CDR3 has 17 residues. Germline lookup yields CDR1 KGHDR and CDR2 SFDVKD. CDR3: CATSDSTSGGALETQYF. CDR3 nucleotides: TGTGCCACCAGTGACTCCACTAGCGGGGGGGCCTTGGAGACCCAGTACTTC.

On this clone itself: This same CDR3 is encoded by further DNA sequences in the sample. CDR3: CASSPGTGTYEQYF. The CDR3 region has the DNA TGTGCCAGTAGCCCCGGGACAGGTACCTACGAGCAGTACTTC. J is TRBJ2-7 and V is TRBV19, with 8 bases matching TRBD1. CDR3 length: 14 amino acids. With 6 bases clipped from V and 2 bases from J, the junction kept 6 bases outside the gene matches. Germline CDR1 is LNHDA and CDR2 is SQIVND (reference sequence). Drawing the rest from reference TRBV19 and TRBJ2-7, the complete variable domain is DGGITQSPKYLFRKEGQNVTLSCEQNLNHDAMYWYRQDPGQGLRLIYYSQIVNDFQKGDIAEGYSVSREKKESFPLTVTSAQKNPTAFYLCASSPGTGTYEQYFGPGTRLTVT.

The rearrangement links TRBV2 to TRBJ2-7, with 8 nucleotides matching TRBD1. Per germline, CDR1 SNHLY and CDR2 FYNNEI. The CDR3 sequence is 14 residues long. V was pared by 7 bases and J by 5 bases, with 10 bases of the junction left unmatched. The CDR3 is CASNGQGFVHEQYF. Written as DNA, the CDR3 is TGTGCCAGCAATGGACAGGGTTTTGTCCACGAGCAGTACTTC. Variable domain in full (rest from reference TRBV2 and TRBJ2-7): EPEVTQTPSHQVTQMGQEVILRCVPISNHLYFYWYRQILGQKVEFLVSFYNNEISEKSEIFDDQFSVERPDGSNFTLKIRSTKLEDSAMYFCASNGQGFVHEQYFGPGTRLTVT.

This clone showed up just once. The sample holds other DNA sequences that translate to the same CDR3. The rearrangement joins TRBV7-9 to TRBJ2-3; 7 positions match TRBD1. The CDR3 sequence is 13 residues long. Trimming cost V 5 bases and J 3 bases; bases outside gene matches: 2. CDR1 and CDR2 from the germline V gene are SEHNR and FQNEAQ (reference sequence). The CDR3 DNA reads TGTGCCAGCAGCCCAGGGGGTACAGATACGCAGTATTTT. Translating gives CASSPGGTDTQYF.

This rearrangement joins TRBV7-8 to TRBJ1-6, with 9 bases matching TRBD1. The germline V gene encodes CDR1 SGHVS and CDR2 FQNEAQ. The CDR3 loop spans 14 amino acids. Germline trimming cut 7 bases from V and 7 bases from J; bases unmatched to any gene: 5. CDR3 coding DNA: TGTGCCAGCAACCCAGACAGGGGGAATTCACCCCTCCACTTT. Translated, it gives CASNPDRGNSPLHF.

The CDR3 region has the DNA TGTGCCAGCTCACCGGACAGCTCAGGCAATGAGCAGTTCTTC. Protein sequence: CASSPDSSGNEQFF. This chain uses TRBV18 with TRBJ2-1; perhaps TRBD1 as D (6 bases). V shed 3 bases and J shed 6 bases, with 12 bases lying between them. CDR3 size: 14 residues. Per germline, CDR1 KGHSH and CDR2 LQKENI. Together with reference TRBV18 and TRBJ2-1, the CDR3 gives the full variable domain: NAGVMQNPRHLVRRRGQEARLRCSPMKGHSHVYWYRQLPEEGLKFMVYLQKENIIDESGMPKERFSAEFPKEGPSILRIQQVVRGDSAAYFCASSPDSSGNEQFFGPGTRLTVL.

V is TRBV7-9 and J is TRBJ1-1; D gene unclear. The CDR3 covers 15 residues. Per the germline V gene, CDR1 is SEHNR and CDR2 is FQNEAQ (reference sequence). Trimming stripped 8 bases from V and 0 bases from J, with 16 bases between. The CDR3 spells CASQEEGYMNTEAFF. In DNA, the CDR3 is TGTGCCAGCCAAGAGGAAGGCTACATGAACACTGAAGCTTTCTTT. The full variable domain, completed using reference TRBV7-9 and TRBJ1-1, is DTGVSQNPRHKITKRGQNVTFRCDPISEHNRLYWYRQTLGQGPEFLTYFQNEAQLEKSRLLSDRFSAERPKGSFSTLEIQRTEQGDSAMYLCASQEEGYMNTEAFFGQGTRLTVV.

The rearrangement links TRBV7-8 to TRBJ2-7; D perhaps matches TRBD1 (6 bases). V gave up 4 bases and J gave up 2 bases, with 12 bases separating them. Per germline, CDR1 SGHVS and CDR2 FQNEAQ. The CDR3 covers 14 residues. DNA for the CDR3: TGTGCCAGCAGCTCCGGACAGTTCACCTACGAGCAGTACTTC. Translating gives CASSSGQFTYEQYF.

V is TRBV4-1 and J is TRBJ2-5; D may be TRBD1 (6 bases). CDR1 is MGHRA, CDR2 YSYEKL, per germline. The CDR3 totals 14 residues. V was shortened by 0 bases and J by 6 bases, with 11 bases between the two germline ends. This CDR3 is CASSQDRDIKTQYF. CDR3 coding DNA: TGCGCCAGCAGCCAAGATAGGGACATAAAGACCCAGTACTTC.

This chain uses TRBV10-3 with TRBJ1-2; D is perhaps TRBD1 (6 bases). Trimming removed 7 bases at V and 1 base at J, with 22 bases between. Germline V gene sequence: CDR1 ENHRY, CDR2 SYGVKD. The CDR3 length is 17 residues. The CDR3 region is CAITPGGAAALNYGYTF. As DNA, the CDR3 is TGTGCCATCACCCCGGGGGGGGCCGCGGCCCTTAACTATGGCTACACCTTC.

This chain links TRBV19 with TRBJ1-2, with 11 bases lining up with TRBD1. V lost 4 bases, J lost 4 bases, and 8 bases stayed unmatched. The CDR3 runs 16 residues. Per germline, CDR1 LNHDA and CDR2 SQIVND (reference sequence). CDR3 region: CASSTFGQGAGYGYTF. Written as DNA, the CDR3 is TGTGCCAGTAGTACTTTTGGACAGGGGGCGGGCTATGGCTACACCTTC.

The J gene is TRBJ1-4, the V gene TRBV6-5; TRBD1 matches at 7 bases. The CDR3 is 14 residues long. CDR1 is MNHEY, CDR2 SVGAGI, per germline. V gave up 8 bases and J gave up 7 bases; unmatched junction bases: 10. CDR3 protein: CASGRQGDREKLFF. DNA for the CDR3: TGTGCCAGCGGACGACAGGGAGACCGTGAAAAACTGTTTTTT.

J is TRBJ1-2 and V is TRBV19; 9 bases align to TRBD1. The CDR3 length is 15 residues. Germline V lookup: CDR1 LNHDA, CDR2 SQIVND (reference sequence). The V segment lost 7 bases and the J segment 0 bases; nucleotides outside the gene matches: 6. CDR3 amino acids: CASKEGTGTNYGYTF. In nucleotides, the CDR3 is TGTGCCAGTAAAGAGGGGACAGGGACTAACTATGGCTACACCTTC.

The rearrangement uses TRBV18 and TRBJ1-2; D remains unclear. This CDR3 is 15 amino acids long. V lost 2 bases and J 4 bases, leaving 14 bases between the germline ends. Germline-derived CDR1 and CDR2 are KGHSH and LQKENI. CDR3 nucleotide sequence: TGTGCCAGCTCACCAGGACTCACGGGCGGCTATGGCTACACCTTC. Translated: CASSPGLTGGYGYTF.

This chain links TRBV5-4 with TRBJ1-3; 10 nucleotides agree with TRBD1. This CDR3 comprises 16 residues. Trimming removed 5 bases from V and 4 bases from J; junction bases left unmatched: 9. Germline V gives CDR1 SGHNT, CDR2 YYREEE (reference sequence). In DNA form, the CDR3 reads TGTGCCAGCAGTCCCGGGACAGGGGCTACAGGAAACACCATATATTTT. Its translation: CASSPGTGATGNTIYF.